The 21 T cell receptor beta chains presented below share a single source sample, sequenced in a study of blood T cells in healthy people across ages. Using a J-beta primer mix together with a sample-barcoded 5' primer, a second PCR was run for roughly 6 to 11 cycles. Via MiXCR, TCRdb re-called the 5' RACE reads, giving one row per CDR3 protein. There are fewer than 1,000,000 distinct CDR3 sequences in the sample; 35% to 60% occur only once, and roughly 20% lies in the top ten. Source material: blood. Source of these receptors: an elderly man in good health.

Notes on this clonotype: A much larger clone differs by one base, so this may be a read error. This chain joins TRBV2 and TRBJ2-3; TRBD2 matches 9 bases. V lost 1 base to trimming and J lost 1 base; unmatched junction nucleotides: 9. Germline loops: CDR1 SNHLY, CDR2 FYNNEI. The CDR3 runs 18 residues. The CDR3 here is CASSEVSLAGTGTDTQYF. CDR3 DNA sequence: TGTGCCAGCAGTGAAGTGTCGCTAGCGGGGACTGGCACAGATACGCAGTATTTT.

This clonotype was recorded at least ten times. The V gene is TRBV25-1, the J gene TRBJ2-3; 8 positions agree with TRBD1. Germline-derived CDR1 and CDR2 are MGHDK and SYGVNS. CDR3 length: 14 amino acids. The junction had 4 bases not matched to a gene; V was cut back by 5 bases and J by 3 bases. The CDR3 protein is CASSRTGKTDTQYF. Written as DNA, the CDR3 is TGTGCCAGCAGTAGGACAGGGAAAACAGATACGCAGTATTTT. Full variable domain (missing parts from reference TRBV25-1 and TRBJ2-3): EADIYQTPRYLVIGTGKKITLECSQTMGHDKMYWYQQDPGMELHLIHYSYGVNSTEKGDLSSESTVSRIRTEHFPLTLESARPSHTSQYLCASSRTGKTDTQYFGPGTRLTVL.

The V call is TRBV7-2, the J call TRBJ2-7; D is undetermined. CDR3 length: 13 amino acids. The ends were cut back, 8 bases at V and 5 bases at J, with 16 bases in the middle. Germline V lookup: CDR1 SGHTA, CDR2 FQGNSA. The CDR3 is CASGTSTFHEQYF. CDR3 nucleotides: TGTGCCAGCGGCACATCAACGTTCCACGAGCAGTACTTC.

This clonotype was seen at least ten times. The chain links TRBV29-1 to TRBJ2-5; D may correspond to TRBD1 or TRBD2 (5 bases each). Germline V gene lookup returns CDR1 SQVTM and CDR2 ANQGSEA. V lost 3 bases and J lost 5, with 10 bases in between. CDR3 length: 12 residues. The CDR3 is CSVDAGTETQYF. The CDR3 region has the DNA TGCAGCGTTGATGCAGGGACGGAGACCCAGTACTTC.

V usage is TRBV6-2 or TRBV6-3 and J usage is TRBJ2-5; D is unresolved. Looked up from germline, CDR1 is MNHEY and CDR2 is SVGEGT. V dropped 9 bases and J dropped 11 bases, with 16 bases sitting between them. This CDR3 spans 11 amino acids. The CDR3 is CASLREHEQYF. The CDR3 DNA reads TGTGCCAGTCTACGTGAACATGAGCAGTACTTC.

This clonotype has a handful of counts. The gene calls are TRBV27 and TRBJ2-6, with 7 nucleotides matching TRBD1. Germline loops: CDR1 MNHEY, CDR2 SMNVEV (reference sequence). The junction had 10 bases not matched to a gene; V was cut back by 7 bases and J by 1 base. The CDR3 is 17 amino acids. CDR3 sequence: CASMKSPGGSGANVLTF. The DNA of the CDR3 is TGTGCCAGCATGAAATCCCCAGGGGGTTCTGGGGCCAACGTCCTGACTTTC.

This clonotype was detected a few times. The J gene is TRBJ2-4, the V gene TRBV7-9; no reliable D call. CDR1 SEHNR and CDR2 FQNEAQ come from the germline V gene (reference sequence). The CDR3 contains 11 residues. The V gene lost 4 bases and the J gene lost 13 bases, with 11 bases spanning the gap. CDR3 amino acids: CASSSSNQQYF. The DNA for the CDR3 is TGTGCCAGCAGCTCATCGAACCAGCAGTACTTC.

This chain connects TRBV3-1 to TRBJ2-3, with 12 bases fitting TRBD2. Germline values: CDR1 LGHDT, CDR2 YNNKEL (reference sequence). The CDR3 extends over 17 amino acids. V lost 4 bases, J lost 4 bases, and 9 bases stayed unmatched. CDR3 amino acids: CASSLTLTSGRSDTQYF. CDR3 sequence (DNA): TGTGCCAGCAGCCTAACCCTGACTAGCGGGAGATCAGATACGCAGTATTTT.

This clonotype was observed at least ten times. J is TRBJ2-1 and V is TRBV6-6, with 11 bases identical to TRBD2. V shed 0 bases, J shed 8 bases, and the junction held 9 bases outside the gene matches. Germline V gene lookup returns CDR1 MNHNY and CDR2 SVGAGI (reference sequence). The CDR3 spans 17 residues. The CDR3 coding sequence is TGTGCCAGCAGTTACTCGGAGGGACTAGCGGCCGGCGATGAGCAGTTCTTC. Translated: CASSYSEGLAAGDEQFF.

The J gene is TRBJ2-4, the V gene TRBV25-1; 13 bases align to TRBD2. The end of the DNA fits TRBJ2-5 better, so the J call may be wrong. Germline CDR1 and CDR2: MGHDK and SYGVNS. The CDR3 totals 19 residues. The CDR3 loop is CASSAGGRLAGGPKETQYF. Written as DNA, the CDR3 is TGTGCCAGCAGTGCCGGGGGGAGACTAGCGGGAGGACCTAAAGAGACCCAGTACTTC.

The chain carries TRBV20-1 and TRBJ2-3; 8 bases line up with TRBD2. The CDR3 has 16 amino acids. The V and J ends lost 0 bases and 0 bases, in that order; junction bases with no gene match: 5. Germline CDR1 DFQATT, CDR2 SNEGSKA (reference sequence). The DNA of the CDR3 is TGCAGTGCTAGAGATCGACTAGCGCTTAGCACAGATACGCAGTATTTT. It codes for CSARDRLALSTDTQYF.

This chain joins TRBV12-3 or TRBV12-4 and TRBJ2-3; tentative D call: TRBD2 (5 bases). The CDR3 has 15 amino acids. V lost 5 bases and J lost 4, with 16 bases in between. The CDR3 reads CASSDGTLGADTQYF. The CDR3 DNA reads TGTGCCAGCAGTGACGGCACGCTGGGAGCAGATACGCAGTATTTT.

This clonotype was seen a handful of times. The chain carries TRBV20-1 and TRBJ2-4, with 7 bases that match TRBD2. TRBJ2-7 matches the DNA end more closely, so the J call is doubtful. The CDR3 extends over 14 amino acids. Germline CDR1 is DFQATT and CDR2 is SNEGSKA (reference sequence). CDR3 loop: CSARRREASYEQYF. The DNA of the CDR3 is TGCAGTGCTAGAAGACGGGAGGCCAGCTACGAGCAGTACTTC.

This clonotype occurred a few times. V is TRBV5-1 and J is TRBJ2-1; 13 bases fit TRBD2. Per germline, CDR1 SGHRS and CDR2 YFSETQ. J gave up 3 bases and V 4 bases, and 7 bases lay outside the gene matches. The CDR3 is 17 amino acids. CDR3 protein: CASSLWTSGSLYNEQFF. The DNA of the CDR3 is TGCGCCAGCAGCCTGTGGACTAGCGGGAGTCTCTACAATGAGCAGTTCTTC.

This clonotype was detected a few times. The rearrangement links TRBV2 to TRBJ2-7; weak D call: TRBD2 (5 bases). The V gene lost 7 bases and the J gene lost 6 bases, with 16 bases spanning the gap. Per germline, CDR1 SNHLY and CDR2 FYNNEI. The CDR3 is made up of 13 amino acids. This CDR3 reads CASTRGSWVEQYF. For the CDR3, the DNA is TGTGCCAGCACCCGTGGGAGCTGGGTCGAGCAGTACTTC.

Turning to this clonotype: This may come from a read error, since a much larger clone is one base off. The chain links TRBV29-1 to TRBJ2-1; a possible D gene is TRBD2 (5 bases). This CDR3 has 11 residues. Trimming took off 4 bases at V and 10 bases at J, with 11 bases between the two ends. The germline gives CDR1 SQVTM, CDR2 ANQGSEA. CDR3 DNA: TGCAGCGTTGCTTTGGGGAGCGAGCAGTTCTTC. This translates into CSVALGSEQFF.

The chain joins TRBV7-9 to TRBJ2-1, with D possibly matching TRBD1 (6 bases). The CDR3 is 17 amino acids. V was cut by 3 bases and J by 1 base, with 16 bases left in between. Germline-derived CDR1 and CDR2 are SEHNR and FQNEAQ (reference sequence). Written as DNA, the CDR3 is TGTGCCAGCAGCTTCCCTCCTGACAGGTTATCCTACAATGAGCAGTTCTTC. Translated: CASSFPPDRLSYNEQFF.

CDR3: CSARPHDTEAFF. As DNA, the CDR3 is TGCAGTGCTAGACCCCATGACACTGAAGCTTTCTTT. J is TRBJ1-1 and V is TRBV20-1; D call uncertain. Deletions cut 2 bases from V and 3 bases from J, with 7 bases between. Looked up from germline, CDR1 is DFQATT and CDR2 is SNEGSKA (reference sequence). This CDR3 is 12 amino acids long.

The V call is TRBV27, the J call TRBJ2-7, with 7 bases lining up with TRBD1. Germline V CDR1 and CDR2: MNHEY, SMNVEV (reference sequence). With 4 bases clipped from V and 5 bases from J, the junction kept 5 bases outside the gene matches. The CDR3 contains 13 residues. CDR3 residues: CASSSTGFDEQYF. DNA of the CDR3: TGTGCCAGCAGTTCGACAGGGTTCGACGAGCAGTACTTC.

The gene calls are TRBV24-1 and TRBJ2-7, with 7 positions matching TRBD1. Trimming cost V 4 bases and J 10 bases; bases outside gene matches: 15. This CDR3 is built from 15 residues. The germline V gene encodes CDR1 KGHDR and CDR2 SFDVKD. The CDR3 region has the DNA TGTGCCACCAGTGACCCGGACAGGTACCAAGAGGCCCAGTACTTC. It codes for CATSDPDRYQEAQYF.

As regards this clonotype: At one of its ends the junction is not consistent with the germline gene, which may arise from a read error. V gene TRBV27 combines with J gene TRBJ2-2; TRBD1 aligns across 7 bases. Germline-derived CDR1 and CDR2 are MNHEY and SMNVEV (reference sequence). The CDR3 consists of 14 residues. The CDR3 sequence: CATMDRPNTGELFF. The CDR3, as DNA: TGTGCCACCATGGACAGGCCGAACACCGGGGAACTGTTTTTT.